Below, 15 T cell receptor beta chains from the same sample are listed, as sequenced in a study of graft-versus-host responses after intestinal transplantation. Method: immunoSEQ multiplex PCR; TCRdb's copy keeps in-frame clones and lacks some. Of some 79,000 clones listed, 85% to 90% were seen once; the top ten hold roughly 0.32%. Their specific antigens are unknown. The sample consisted of unstimulated CD4+ T cells sorted from spleen or lymph node cells, taken before intestinal transplant. The receptors were sampled from a human donor who received an intestinal transplant.

This clone was seen only once. This chain joins TRBV6-4 and TRBJ1-2; 7 bases align to TRBD1. The junction had 5 bases not matched to a gene; V was cut back by 2 bases and J by 8 bases. Germline-derived CDR1 and CDR2 are MRHNA and SNTAGT. This CDR3 comprises 13 residues. This CDR3 is CASSDRQGVGYTF. The CDR3 bases are TGTGCCAGCAGTGACAGACAGGGCGTAGGCTACACCTTC.

The J gene is TRBJ1-2, the V gene TRBV7-9, with D unresolved. Trimming stripped 1 base from V and 4 bases from J, with 7 bases between. Germline CDR1 and CDR2: SEHNR and FQNEAQ (reference sequence). This CDR3 spans 13 amino acids. The CDR3 is CASSLDWAYGYTF. CDR3 coding DNA: TGTGCCAGCAGCTTAGATTGGGCCTATGGCTACACCTTC. The full variable domain, with the rest looked up from reference TRBV7-9 and TRBJ1-2, is DTGVSQNPRHKITKRGQNVTFRCDPISEHNRLYWYRQTLGQGPEFLTYFQNEAQLEKSRLLSDRFSAERPKGSFSTLEIQRTEQGDSAMYLCASSLDWAYGYTFGSGTRLTVV.

The V and J genes are TRBV20-1 and TRBJ1-4; D might be TRBD1 (5 bases). The germline V gene has CDR1 DFQATT and CDR2 SNEGSKA (reference sequence). This CDR3 contains 11 residues. V lost 6 bases, J lost 15 bases, and 17 bases lay in between. In DNA, the CDR3 is TGCAGTGCGGCAGACGGCCCGGGGGTGTTTTTT. Amino acids: CSAADGPGVFF.

V is TRBV6-1 and J is TRBJ2-7, with no clear D. Looked up from germline, CDR1 is MNHNS and CDR2 is SASEGT. V dropped 4 bases and J dropped 2 bases, with 9 bases sitting between them. The CDR3 totals 13 residues. CDR3 sequence: CASSGVAPYEQYF. Written as DNA, the CDR3 is TGTGCCAGCAGTGGGGTAGCTCCCTACGAGCAGTACTTC.

This clone was seen only a few times. This chain joins TRBV27 and TRBJ1-2; 10 bases map to TRBD1. The CDR3 runs to 14 residues. J gave up 4 bases and V 6 bases, and 5 bases lay outside the gene matches. CDR1 MNHEY and CDR2 SMNVEV come from the germline V gene (reference sequence). Here the CDR3 reads CASSRRDRGYGYTF. DNA of the CDR3: TGTGCCAGCAGCCGAAGGGACAGGGGCTATGGCTACACCTTC.

The chain combines TRBV5-5 with TRBJ2-7; no reliable D call. V shed 0 bases and J shed 3 bases, with 7 bases lying between them. The CDR3 is 13 residues long. CDR1 is SGHKS and CDR2 is YYEKEE in the germline V gene (reference sequence). This CDR3 reads CASSLVDLYEQYF. The CDR3 DNA follows: TGTGCCAGCAGCTTGGTAGATCTCTACGAGCAGTACTTC.

The V and J genes are TRBV9 and TRBJ1-6, with a possible D match to TRBD1 (5 bases). Per the germline V gene, CDR1 is SGDLS and CDR2 is YYNGEE. There are 13 residues in the CDR3. V shed 7 bases and J shed 10 bases, with 15 bases lying between them. In DNA, the CDR3 is TGTGCCAGCGGGGAGGGGCGAGGATCACCCCTCCACTTT. This sequence encodes CASGEGRGSPLHF.

This chain joins TRBV6-5 and TRBJ1-2, with a possible D match to TRBD1 (6 bases). This CDR3 is 11 amino acids long. Looked up from germline, CDR1 is MNHEY and CDR2 is SVGAGI. V dropped 7 bases and J dropped 9 bases, with 12 bases sitting between them. CDR3 DNA: TGTGCCAGCAAAGACAGGAGCAGCTACACCTTC. This sequence encodes CASKDRSSYTF.

This chain joins TRBV11-2 and TRBJ2-7, with D perhaps TRBD2 (7 bases). CDR1 is SGHAT and CDR2 is FQNNGV in the germline V gene. The CDR3 is 16 amino acids. The V gene lost 6 bases and the J gene lost 4 bases, with 22 bases spanning the gap. The DNA of the CDR3 is TGTGCCAGCAGTCCAAGGGGGGGGGTTGGTGGGTACGAGCAGTACTTC. This sequence encodes CASSPRGGVGGYEQYF. Together with reference TRBV11-2 and TRBJ2-7, the CDR3 gives the full variable domain: EAGVAQSPRYKIIEKRQSVAFWCNPISGHATLYWYQQILGQGPKLLIQFQNNGVVDDSQLPKDRFSAERLKGVDSTLKIQPAKLEDSAVYLCASSPRGGVGGYEQYFGPGTRLTVT.

The rearrangement links TRBV28 to TRBJ1-1; 7 bases match TRBD1. Trimming at V came to 4 bases and at J to 0 bases, leaving 8 bases not matched to a gene. The CDR3 length is 16 residues. Germline CDR1 and CDR2: MDHEN and SYDVKM. In nucleotides, the CDR3 is TGTGCCAGCAGTTCGCCGGGACAGAAATTGAACACTGAAGCTTTCTTT. This gives the protein CASSSPGQKLNTEAFF.

CDR3 residues: CASSLGGGGSHEQYF. The CDR3 DNA reads TGTGCCAGCAGCTTAGGAGGAGGAGGATCCCACGAGCAGTACTTC. The J gene is TRBJ2-7, the V gene TRBV7-6; D may be TRBD2 (5 bases). Trimming removed 1 base at V and 5 bases at J, with 15 bases between. CDR3 length: 15 residues. Germline V CDR1 and CDR2: SGHVS, FNYEAQ.

The genes are TRBV4-1 and TRBJ2-5, with 13 bases fitting TRBD2. CDR3 length: 17 residues. J lost 5 bases, V lost 1 base, and 7 bases had no gene match. Per the germline V gene, CDR1 is MGHRA and CDR2 is YSYEKL. The CDR3 coding sequence is TGCGCCAGCAGCCAAGGGGGGGGACTAGCGGGACCCGAGACCCAGTACTTC. Amino acids: CASSQGGGLAGPETQYF.

This clone was counted only a few times. The CDR3 here is CASSFRTGDTGELFF. The CDR3 coding sequence is TGCGCCAGCAGCTTTAGGACAGGGGACACCGGGGAGCTGTTTTTT. The chain has TRBV5-1 and TRBJ2-2; TRBD1 aligns across 9 bases. V trimming: 2 bases; J trimming: 3 bases; junction bases outside the gene matches: 2. Germline values: CDR1 SGHRS, CDR2 YFSETQ. The CDR3 is 15 amino acids.

The rearrangement joins TRBV7-8 to TRBJ2-1, with TRBD1 as a possible D gene (5 bases). In germline, CDR1 is SGHVS, CDR2 FQNEAQ. The CDR3 is made up of 11 amino acids. V lost 5 bases, J lost 10 bases, and 9 bases lay in between. Here the CDR3 DNA reads TGTGCCAGCAGCCCCGCAGGGGAGCAGTTCTTC. It encodes CASSPAGEQFF.

V is TRBV2 and J is TRBJ1-1, with D perhaps matching TRBD1 (6 bases). CDR1 and CDR2 from the germline V gene are SNHLY and FYNNEI. With 6 bases removed from V and 5 bases from J, the gap between germline ends came to 10 bases. The CDR3 has 12 residues. The DNA for the CDR3 is TGTGCCAGCAGCCCACAGGGAACTGAAGCTTTCTTT. Translated: CASSPQGTEAFF.